The present T cell receptor beta chain was sequenced within a study of shared clonotypes between healthy human individuals. The protocol was immunoSEQ multiplex PCR, while the TCRdb copy is restricted to in-frame clones and leaves out a portion. Of 2 million to 2.5 million clones listed, approximately 95% were seen once; the top ten hold approximately 0.13%. The CDR3 consists of 16 residues. The germline gives CDR1 SGHRS, CDR2 YFSETQ. V dropped 0 bases and J dropped 0 bases, with 13 bases sitting between them. CD4+ cells yielded CD45RA+ naive and CD45RA-negative memory subsets. The chain couples TRBV5-1 to TRBJ2-7; TRBD2 might be the D (5 bases). The sequenced material came from naive CD4+ T cells sorted from blood. Subset specified: CD45RA+ positively selected. This sequence was found in a man younger than 30 in good health. For the CDR3, the DNA is TGCGCCAGCAGCTTGGACGCTAGCCCAGGCTCCTACGAGCAGTACTTC. Its translation is CASSLDASPGSYEQYF.